This T cell receptor (beta chain) was identified during a study of response to subunit inactivated influenza vaccine. Study outcomes and limitations: That few new T cells are recruited by each seasonal influenza vaccination was the authors' suggestion.

With respect to this clonotype: The antigen is undetermined.

From the RT-PCR reads, TCRdb called clonotypes with MiXCR, one entry per CDR3 protein. Here the sample spans hundreds of thousands of distinct CDR3 sequences, roughly 14% being singletons. CDR1 is MGHRA, CDR2 YSYEKL, per germline. The CDR3 is made up of 13 amino acids. V lost 5 bases to trimming and J lost 5 bases, with 13 bases between them. This TCR came from a man between 50 and 59 years old who received an inactivated influenza vaccine. The rearrangement joins TRBV4-1 to TRBJ2-7; D not resolved. Here the sequenced sample was PBMCs from blood, taken about 12 days after vaccination. CDR3 protein: CASSTRSFHEQYF. CDR3 DNA: TGCGCCAGCAGCACCCGTAGCTTCCACGAGCAGTACTTC.